The entry below describes one TCR beta chain. Per the germline V gene, CDR1 is GTSNPN and CDR2 is SVGIG (reference sequence). CDR3 length equals 15 residues. V lost 3 bases to trimming and J lost 9 bases; unmatched junction nucleotides: 8. Original analysis: Junction-only sequences without quality scores came from ImmunoSEQ, so filtering differed. Produced via immunoSEQ multiplex PCR; TCRdb's table is partial and in-frame only. Clone size and V and J calls were adopted from that table, with D and trimming inferred from the DNA. The sample shows roughly 2.5 million clones, more than 80% of them seen only once. The data are from a study of shared clonotypes between healthy human individuals.

This clonotype was sampled from a man aged 18 to 35 in good health. Sequenced material: naive CD4+ T cells sorted from blood. The subset denotes: CD45RA+ positively selected. The chain carries TRBV30 and TRBJ2-1, with 13 nucleotides matching TRBD2. This CDR3 is CAWRGLAGQGGEQFF. The CDR3 DNA reads TGTGCCTGGAGGGGACTAGCGGGGCAAGGAGGTGAGCAGTTCTTC.